A single sample gave rise to the 6 T cell receptor beta chains below, sequenced in a study of PD-L1 blockade in urothelial cancer. Time point described: pretreatment peripheral blood. The assay was immunoSEQ multiplex PCR, and TCRdb's table has in-frame clones only and misses some. The sample records around 100,000 clones, around 87% being singletons. Sequenced here: PBMCs, sampled around atezolizumab (anti-PD-L1) treatment. These receptors all stem from a man aged 60 to 75 with urothelial cancer.

V gene TRBV5-1 combines with J gene TRBJ2-3; perhaps TRBD2 as D (5 bases). Trimming left V 4 bases short and J 1 base short, with 7 bases between. CDR3 size: 13 residues. CDR1 is SGHRS and CDR2 is YFSETQ in the germline V gene. CDR3 sequence reads: CASSPGGTDTQYF. The CDR3 DNA follows: TGCGCCAGCAGCCCCGGGGGCACAGATACGCAGTATTTT.

V is TRBV5-6 and J is TRBJ1-1; possibly TRBD1 for D (5 bases). CDR1 and CDR2 (germline): SGHDT, YYEEEE. The CDR3 consists of 14 residues. V was shortened by 0 bases and J by 6 bases, with 12 bases between the two germline ends. This CDR3 reads CASSLAPGESEAFF. DNA for the CDR3: TGTGCCAGCAGCTTGGCGCCGGGGGAATCTGAAGCTTTCTTT. Looking up the rest from reference TRBV5-6 and TRBJ1-1 gives the full variable domain: DAGVTQSPTHLIKTRGQQVTLRCSPKSGHDTVSWYQQALGQGPQFIFQYYEEEERQRGNFPDRFSGHQFPNYSSELNVNALLLGDSALYLCASSLAPGESEAFFGQGTRLTVV.

This chain links TRBV14 with TRBJ2-2, with D unclear. V was trimmed by 0 bases and J by 2 bases, leaving 10 bases between them. The CDR3 loop spans 16 amino acids. Germline-derived CDR1 and CDR2 are SGHDN and FVKESK. CDR3 nucleotide sequence: TGTGCCAGCAGCCAAGAATGGCAGGTTAACACCGGGGAGCTGTTTTTT. Encoded protein: CASSQEWQVNTGELFF.

The rearrangement joins TRBV21-1 to TRBJ2-7; the listed D gene, TRBD1, was not tested against the DNA. TRBV21-1 is designated a pseudogene. The CDR3 totals 12 residues. The CDR3 nucleotides read TGTGCCACCCCGGGACAGGTCTACGAGCAGTACTTC. Its translation is CATPGQVYEQYF.

The rearrangement joins TRBV29-1 to TRBJ1-2, with 7 bases lining up with TRBD1. The germline CDR1 and CDR2 sequences are SQVTM and ANQGSEA. V trimming: 6 bases; J trimming: 5 bases; junction bases outside the gene matches: 12. The CDR3 consists of 14 residues. The CDR3, as DNA: TGCAGCGTGGGCTCCGGGACAGCCGTATATGGCTACACCTTC. Amino acid sequence: CSVGSGTAVYGYTF.

The chain is built from TRBV2 and TRBJ1-2, with 8 bases aligning to TRBD1. The CDR3 loop spans 13 amino acids. V lost 4 bases and J lost 7; bases outside the gene matches: 5. The germline CDR1 and CDR2 sequences are SNHLY and FYNNEI. The CDR3, as DNA: TGTGCCAGCAGTGGCCAGGGGGCTACTGGCTACACCTTC. This translates into CASSGQGATGYTF.